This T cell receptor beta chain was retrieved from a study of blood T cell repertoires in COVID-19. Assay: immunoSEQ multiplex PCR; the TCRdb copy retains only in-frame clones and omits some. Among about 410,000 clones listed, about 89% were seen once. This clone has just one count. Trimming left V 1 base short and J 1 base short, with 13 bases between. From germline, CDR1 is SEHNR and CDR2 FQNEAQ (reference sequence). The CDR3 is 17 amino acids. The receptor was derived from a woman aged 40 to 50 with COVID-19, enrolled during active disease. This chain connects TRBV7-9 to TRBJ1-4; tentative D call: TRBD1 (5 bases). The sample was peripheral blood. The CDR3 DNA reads TGTGCCAGCAGCTTAGGGAGCAGGGTGGGAACTAATGAAAAACTGTTTTTT. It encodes CASSLGSRVGTNEKLFF.